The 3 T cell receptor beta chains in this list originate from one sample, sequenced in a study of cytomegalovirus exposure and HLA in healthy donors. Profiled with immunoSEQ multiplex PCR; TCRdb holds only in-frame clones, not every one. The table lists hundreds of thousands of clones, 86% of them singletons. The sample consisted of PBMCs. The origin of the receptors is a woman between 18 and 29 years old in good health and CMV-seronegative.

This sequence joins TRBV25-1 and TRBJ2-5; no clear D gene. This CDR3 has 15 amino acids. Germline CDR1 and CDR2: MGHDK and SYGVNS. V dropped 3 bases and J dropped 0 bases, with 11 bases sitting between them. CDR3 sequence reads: CASSESKVYQETQYF. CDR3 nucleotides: TGTGCCAGCAGTGAGTCTAAAGTGTACCAAGAGACCCAGTACTTC.

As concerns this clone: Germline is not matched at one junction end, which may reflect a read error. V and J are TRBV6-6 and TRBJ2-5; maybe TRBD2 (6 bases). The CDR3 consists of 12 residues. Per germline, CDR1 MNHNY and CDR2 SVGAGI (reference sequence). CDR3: CASSYVGGPSNF. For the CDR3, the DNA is TGTGCCAGCAGTTACGTGGGGGGTCCTTCCAACTTC.

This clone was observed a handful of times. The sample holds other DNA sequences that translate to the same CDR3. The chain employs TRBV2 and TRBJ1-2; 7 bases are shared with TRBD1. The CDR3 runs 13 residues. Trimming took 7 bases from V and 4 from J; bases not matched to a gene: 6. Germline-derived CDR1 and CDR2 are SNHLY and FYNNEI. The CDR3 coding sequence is TGTGCCAGCAATCAGGCAGGGGGCTATGGCTACACCTTC. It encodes CASNQAGGYGYTF.